This T cell receptor (beta chain) emerged from a study of blood T cell repertoires in COVID-19. Study as a whole: Samples taken during acute and convalescent COVID-19 were collected in the United States, Italy and Spain. T cells, B-cell-depleted T cells, or PBMCs supplied cDNA or gDNA.

Original analysis: The authors estimated nucleated cell counts from reference gene primer amplification. Measured with immunoSEQ multiplex PCR; TCRdb has only the in-frame clones, and not every one. Clone size and V and J calls were adopted from that table, with D and trimming inferred from the DNA. The sample lists tens of thousands of clones, about four fifths seen once, with approximately 18% in the top ten. The V end was cut by 1 base, the J end by 7 bases, with 20 bases between. CDR3 length equals 16 residues. Germline CDR1 and CDR2: MGHRA and YSYEKL. This clonotype was obtained from a human donor in a cohort sampled during active COVID-19. The V gene is TRBV4-1, the J gene TRBJ2-7, with TRBD1 as a possible D gene (7 bases). Sequencing was done on a sample of peripheral blood. CDR3 nucleotides: TGCGCCAGCAGCCAAGGGAGGGGGCTTACGCCCTCAGAGCAGTACTTC. This codes for CASSQGRGLTPSEQYF.